This T cell receptor beta chain was sequenced in a study of cytomegalovirus exposure and HLA in healthy donors. Looking at the study overall: The same platform used for the roughly 610 first-cohort repertoires was also used for the 120 or so validation repertoires, as a later analysis reported. Overall study findings and caveats: There were about 160 TCR beta chains listed as cytomegalovirus-associated.

This table comes from immunoSEQ multiplex PCR, and its TCRdb copy is limited to in-frame clones, with some not included. The sample lists a few hundred thousand clones, more than 85% occurring once. V lost 3 bases to trimming and J lost 7 bases, with 13 bases between them. CDR3 length: 13 residues. Germline V gives CDR1 MGHDK, CDR2 SYGVNS. With regard to this clone: The antigen is undetermined.

This clonotype was sampled from a young man in good health and CMV-seropositive. The chain is built from TRBV25-1 and TRBJ2-7, with D unclear. Sequences were obtained from PBMCs. The CDR3 region is CASSESSFGEQYF. Written as DNA, the CDR3 is TGTGCCAGCAGTGAGTCCAGTTTCGGGGAGCAGTACTTC.